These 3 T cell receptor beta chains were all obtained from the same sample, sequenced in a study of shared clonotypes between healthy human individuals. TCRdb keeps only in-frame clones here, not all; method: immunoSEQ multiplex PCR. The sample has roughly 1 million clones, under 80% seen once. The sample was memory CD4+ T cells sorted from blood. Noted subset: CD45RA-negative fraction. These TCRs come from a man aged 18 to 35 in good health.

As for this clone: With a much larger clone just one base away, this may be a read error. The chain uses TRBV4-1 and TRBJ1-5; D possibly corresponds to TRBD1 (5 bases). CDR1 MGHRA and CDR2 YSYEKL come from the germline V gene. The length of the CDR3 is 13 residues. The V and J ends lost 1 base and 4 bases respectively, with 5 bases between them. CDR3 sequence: CASSQGQNQPQHF. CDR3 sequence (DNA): TGCGCCAGCAGCCAAGGACAGAATCAGCCCCAGCATTTT.

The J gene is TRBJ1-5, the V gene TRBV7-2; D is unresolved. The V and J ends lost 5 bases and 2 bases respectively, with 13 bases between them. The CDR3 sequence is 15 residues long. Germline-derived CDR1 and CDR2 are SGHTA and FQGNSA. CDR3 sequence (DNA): TGTGCCAGCAGCCAAGTCCGGGGAGGCAATCAGCCCCAGCATTTT. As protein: CASSQVRGGNQPQHF.

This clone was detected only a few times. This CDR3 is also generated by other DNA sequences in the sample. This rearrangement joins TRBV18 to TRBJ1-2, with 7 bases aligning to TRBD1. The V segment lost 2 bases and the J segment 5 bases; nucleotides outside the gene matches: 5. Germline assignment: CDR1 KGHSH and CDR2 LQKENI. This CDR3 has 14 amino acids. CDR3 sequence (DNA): TGTGCCAGCTCACCATCGACAGGGACTTATGGCTACACCTTC. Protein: CASSPSTGTYGYTF.